This TCR beta chain was identified during a study of early T cells in non-severe SARS-CoV-2 infection. Study-wide context: The sequenced material was bulk RNA from unsorted whole blood, and its chains were unpaired.

Notes on this clonotype: The antigen remains unidentified.

Individual cDNA molecules each received unique molecular identifiers attached to them. TCRdb ran MiXCR on the 5' RACE reads and lists one entry per CDR3 protein. This table has roughly 86,000 distinct CDR3 sequences, 14% to 15% appearing once. V dropped 7 bases and J dropped 3; count of bases not matched to a gene: 5. The germline gives CDR1 SGHRS, CDR2 YFSETQ. There are 14 residues in the CDR3. Study-wide points: There was a bias toward anti-spike CD8 responses in VDJdb matching, which missed private and CD4 specificities.

Sequenced material: whole blood. The chain employs TRBV5-1 and TRBJ2-3; 10 nucleotides agree with TRBD1. The TCR was taken from an adult who was a healthcare worker with PCR-confirmed SARS-CoV-2 infection or an uninfected control (not recorded which). The CDR3 loop reads CASERTGGTDTQYF. The CDR3 coding sequence is TGCGCCAGCGAGAGGACAGGGGGTACAGATACGCAGTATTTT. Complete variable domain (other parts from reference TRBV5-1 and TRBJ2-3): KAGVTQTPRYLIKTRGQQVTLSCSPISGHRSVSWYQQTPGQGLQFLFEYFSETQRNKGNFPGRFSGRQFSNSRSEMNVSTLELGDSALYLCASERTGGTDTQYFGPGTRLTVL.